Listed below are T cell receptor beta chains from one sample, sequenced in a study of blood T cell repertoires in COVID-19. Profiling relied on immunoSEQ multiplex PCR, and the TCRdb table lists in-frame clones only, not all of them. This sample yields 130,000 to 150,000 clones, of which about 79% are seen a single time; roughly 10% belongs to the top ten. Sequenced material: peripheral blood. These receptors came from a man in his sixties with active or convalescent COVID-19. Both conserved end residues are part of each CDR3. Fields, in order: V gene, clone size, J gene, D gene, CDR3 protein, CDR3 DNA. D genes are given only for firm matches. The listing skips clone size in some rows; elsewhere it reads once, few, many or a size class.

V gene: TRBV15; clone size: .; J gene: TRBJ1-1; D gene: TRBD1; CDR3 protein: CATSRWGSGGNTEAFF; CDR3 DNA: TGTGCCACCAGCAGATGGGGGTCAGGGGGCAACACTGAAGCTTTCTTT
V gene: TRBV3-1/TRBV3-2; clone size: few; J gene: TRBJ1-5; D gene: .; CDR3 protein: CASSHGWQPQHF; CDR3 DNA: TGTGCCAGCAGCCACGGGTGGCAGCCCCAGCATTTT
V gene: TRBV9; clone size: .; J gene: TRBJ2-3; D gene: TRBD2; CDR3 protein: CASSGTSGRAPGDTQYF; CDR3 DNA: TGTGCCAGCAGCGGCACTAGCGGGAGGGCCCCCGGAGATACGCAGTATTTT
V gene: TRBV5-8; clone size: .; J gene: TRBJ1-5; D gene: TRBD1; CDR3 protein: CASSPGQGDVGNQPQHF; CDR3 DNA: TGTGCCAGCAGCCCGGGACAGGGAGACGTTGGCAATCAGCCCCAGCATTTT
V gene: TRBV27; clone size: .; J gene: TRBJ1-1; D gene: .; CDR3 protein: CASRPQGNTEAFF; CDR3 DNA: TGTGCCAGCCGCCCGCAGGGTAACACTGAAGCTTTCTTT
V gene: TRBV12-3/TRBV12-4; clone size: once; J gene: TRBJ1-2; D gene: TRBD1; CDR3 protein: CASRRQGALGYTF; CDR3 DNA: TGTGCCAGCAGACGTCAGGGGGCGCTTGGCTACACCTTC
V gene: TRBV6-5; clone size: .; J gene: TRBJ1-5; D gene: .; CDR3 protein: CASSYSRGSSQPQHF; CDR3 DNA: TGTGCCAGCAGTTACTCTCGGGGATCCAGTCAGCCCCAGCATTTT
V gene: TRBV5-1; clone size: .; J gene: TRBJ1-1; D gene: .; CDR3 protein: CASSPYSGGITEAFF; CDR3 DNA: TGCGCCAGCAGCCCCTATTCGGGAGGAATCACTGAAGCTTTCTTT
V gene: TRBV4-3; clone size: .; J gene: TRBJ2-5; D gene: TRBD1; CDR3 protein: CASSPTTSGTGRETQYF; CDR3 DNA: TGCGCCAGCAGCCCGACCACTTCCGGGACAGGGAGAGAGACCCAGTACTTC
V gene: TRBV7-9; clone size: .; J gene: TRBJ1-1; D gene: .; CDR3 protein: CASSFFRDPVAEAFF; CDR3 DNA: TGTGCCAGCAGCTTTTTTCGGGATCCGGTGGCTGAAGCTTTCTTT
V gene: TRBV3-1/TRBV3-2; clone size: .; J gene: TRBJ2-3; D gene: TRBD2; CDR3 protein: CASSQVGTSGSGVTQYF; CDR3 DNA: TGTGCCAGCAGCCAAGTTGGGACTAGCGGGAGTGGGGTTACGCAGTATTTT
V gene: TRBV11-3; clone size: .; J gene: TRBJ2-5; D gene: .; CDR3 protein: CASSSLAEPQETQYF; CDR3 DNA: TGTGCCAGCAGCTCTTTAGCGGAGCCCCAAGAGACCCAGTACTTC
V gene: TRBV9; clone size: .; J gene: TRBJ1-1; D gene: TRBD1; CDR3 protein: CASGPDRVNTEAFF; CDR3 DNA: TGTGCCAGCGGACCAGACAGGGTGAACACTGAAGCTTTCTTT
V gene: TRBV28; clone size: few; J gene: TRBJ2-3; D gene: TRBD2; CDR3 protein: CASSPPGLADTDTQYF; CDR3 DNA: TGTGCCAGCAGTCCGCCGGGACTAGCGGACACAGATACGCAGTATTTT
V gene: TRBV14; clone size: .; J gene: TRBJ2-3; D gene: .; CDR3 protein: CASSQGQRSTDTQYF; CDR3 DNA: TGTGCCAGCAGCCAAGGACAGAGGAGCACAGATACGCAGTATTTT
V gene: TRBV19; clone size: .; J gene: TRBJ1-1; D gene: .; CDR3 protein: CASSWSRNTEAFF; CDR3 DNA: TGTGCCAGTAGTTGGAGCAGGAACACTGAAGCTTTCTTT
V gene: TRBV19; clone size: .; J gene: TRBJ1-1; D gene: .; CDR3 protein: CASSKLQGRVTEAFF; CDR3 DNA: TGTGCCAGTAGTAAATTACAGGGAAGGGTCACTGAAGCTTTCTTT
V gene: TRBV6-2/TRBV6-3; clone size: .; J gene: TRBJ1-2; D gene: .; CDR3 protein: CASSYRTLNNTF; CDR3 DNA: TGTGCCAGCAGTTACAGGACTCTGAATAACACCTTC
V gene: TRBV7-9; clone size: .; J gene: TRBJ2-7; D gene: .; CDR3 protein: CASSSGVEQYF; CDR3 DNA: TGTGCCAGCAGCTCAGGGGTCGAGCAGTACTTC
V gene: TRBV15; clone size: .; J gene: TRBJ2-7; D gene: TRBD1; CDR3 protein: CATSTGGGPYEQYF; CDR3 DNA: TGTGCCACATCGACAGGGGGCGGTCCTTACGAGCAGTACTTC
V gene: TRBV9; clone size: .; J gene: TRBJ1-1; D gene: .; CDR3 protein: CASSPTENTEAFF; CDR3 DNA: TGTGCCAGCAGCCCGACAGAGAACACTGAAGCTTTCTTT
V gene: TRBV6-1; clone size: once; J gene: TRBJ2-3; D gene: .; CDR3 protein: CASSEIYWDTQYF; CDR3 DNA: TGTGCCAGCAGTGAAATCTATTGGGATACGCAGTATTTT
V gene: TRBV19; clone size: .; J gene: TRBJ2-6; D gene: TRBD1; CDR3 protein: CASSTRQGHSGANVLTF; CDR3 DNA: TGTGCCAGTAGTACCCGACAGGGGCACTCTGGGGCCAACGTCCTGACTTTC
V gene: TRBV6-6; clone size: .; J gene: TRBJ1-1; D gene: TRBD1; CDR3 protein: CASTRDRASGVAFF; CDR3 DNA: TGTGCCAGCACCCGGGACAGGGCCTCTGGGGTGGCTTTCTTT
V gene: TRBV2; clone size: .; J gene: TRBJ1-2; D gene: .; CDR3 protein: CASSAVRADYGYTF; CDR3 DNA: TGTGCCAGCAGTGCGGTCAGGGCGGACTATGGCTACACCTTC
V gene: TRBV7-9; clone size: .; J gene: TRBJ2-1; D gene: TRBD2; CDR3 protein: CATPAGGLGEQFF; CDR3 DNA: TGTGCCACCCCAGCGGGGGGGCTGGGGGAGCAGTTCTTC
V gene: TRBV6-2/TRBV6-3; clone size: .; J gene: TRBJ2-6; D gene: TRBD1; CDR3 protein: CASSRLYTGTGNSGANVLTF; CDR3 DNA: TGTGCCAGCAGTCGCCTCTACACCGGGACAGGGAACTCTGGGGCCAACGTCCTGACTTTC
V gene: TRBV18; clone size: .; J gene: TRBJ2-5; D gene: .; CDR3 protein: CASSPGQEETQYF; CDR3 DNA: TGTGCCAGCTCACCCGGTCAGGAAGAGACCCAGTACTTC
V gene: TRBV20-1; clone size: .; J gene: TRBJ1-2; D gene: .; CDR3 protein: CSASVQNPYGYTF; CDR3 DNA: TGCAGTGCTAGTGTACAGAACCCTTATGGCTACACCTTC
V gene: TRBV4-1; clone size: .; J gene: TRBJ1-2; D gene: .; CDR3 protein: CASSQVTPVGYTF; CDR3 DNA: TGCGCCAGCAGCCAAGTGACACCAGTCGGCTACACCTTC
V gene: TRBV19; clone size: .; J gene: TRBJ1-6; D gene: .; CDR3 protein: CASSGQIHNSPLHF; CDR3 DNA: TGTGCCAGTTCCGGACAAATCCATAATTCACCCCTCCACTTT
V gene: TRBV6-5; clone size: .; J gene: TRBJ1-2; D gene: .; CDR3 protein: CASSRDSNYGYTF; CDR3 DNA: TGTGCCAGCAGTCGAGACAGTAACTATGGCTACACCTTC
V gene: TRBV25-1; clone size: .; J gene: TRBJ2-7; D gene: .; CDR3 protein: CASSDTQGTGQYF; CDR3 DNA: TGTGCCAGCAGTGACACTCAGGGTACCGGGCAGTACTTC
V gene: TRBV15; clone size: .; J gene: TRBJ2-1; D gene: .; CDR3 protein: CATSRAGVGEQFF; CDR3 DNA: TGTGCCACCAGCAGAGCAGGGGTGGGTGAGCAGTTCTTC
V gene: TRBV7-7; clone size: .; J gene: TRBJ2-1; D gene: TRBD2; CDR3 protein: CASSLVIGGSYNEQFF; CDR3 DNA: TGTGCCAGCAGCTTAGTAATTGGCGGGAGCTACAATGAGCAGTTCTTC
V gene: TRBV7-8; clone size: .; J gene: TRBJ1-1; D gene: .; CDR3 protein: CASSQDYNTWTVNTEAFF; CDR3 DNA: TGTGCCAGCAGCCAAGACTATAATACATGGACGGTGAACACTGAAGCTTTCTTT
V gene: TRBV6-2/TRBV6-3; clone size: .; J gene: TRBJ1-4; D gene: .; CDR3 protein: CASSYTGRKLFF; CDR3 DNA: TGTGCCAGCAGTTACACAGGTAGAAAACTGTTTTTT